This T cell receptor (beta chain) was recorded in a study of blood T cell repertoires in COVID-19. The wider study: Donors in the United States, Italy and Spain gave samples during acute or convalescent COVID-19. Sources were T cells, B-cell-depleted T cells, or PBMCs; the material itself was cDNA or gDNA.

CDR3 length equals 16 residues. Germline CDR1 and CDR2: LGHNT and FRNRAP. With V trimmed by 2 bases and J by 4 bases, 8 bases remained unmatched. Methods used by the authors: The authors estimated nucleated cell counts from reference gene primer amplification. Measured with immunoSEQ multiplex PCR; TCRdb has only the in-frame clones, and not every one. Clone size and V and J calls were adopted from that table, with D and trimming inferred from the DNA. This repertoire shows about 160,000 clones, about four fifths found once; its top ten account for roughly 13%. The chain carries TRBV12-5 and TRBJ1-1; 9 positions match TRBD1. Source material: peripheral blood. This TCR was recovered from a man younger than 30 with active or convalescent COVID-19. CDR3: CASGLLGGQGGTEAFF. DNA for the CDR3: TGTGCTAGTGGTTTGCTAGGGGGACAGGGAGGCACTGAAGCTTTCTTT.